Listed here are 8 T cell receptor beta chains from one sample, sequenced in a study of early T cells in non-severe SARS-CoV-2 infection. TCRdb redid the calling of the 5' RACE reads with MiXCR, one entry per CDR3 protein. Among tens of thousands of distinct CDR3 sequences listed, around 5.2% were seen once. Sequenced sample: whole blood. The source is an adult who was a healthcare worker with PCR-confirmed SARS-CoV-2 infection or an uninfected control (not recorded which).

This clonotype occurred many times. The rearrangement joins TRBV19 to TRBJ2-3; possible D gene TRBD2, 5 bases. The CDR3 totals 13 residues. V lost 5 bases to trimming and J lost 4 bases, with 10 bases between them. The germline V gene has CDR1 LNHDA and CDR2 SQIVND (reference sequence). Here the CDR3 reads CASSVGVADTQYF. CDR3 sequence (DNA): TGTGCCAGTAGTGTGGGAGTGGCAGATACGCAGTATTTT.

This clonotype has ten or more counts. The V gene is TRBV3-1, the J gene TRBJ1-5, with TRBD1 identical over 9 bases. In germline, CDR1 is LGHDT, CDR2 YNNKEL (reference sequence). The CDR3 loop spans 16 amino acids. J was trimmed by 6 bases and V by 1 base; bases with no gene match: 7. CDR3 loop: CASSQATTGGGQPQHF. The DNA of the CDR3 is TGTGCCAGCAGCCAAGCTACAACAGGGGGCGGTCAGCCCCAGCATTTT.

The table lists this clonotype with many counts. The chain uses TRBV7-3 and TRBJ1-1; tentative D call: TRBD1 (6 bases). Trimming removed 5 bases at V and 5 bases at J, with 18 bases between. The CDR3 extends over 15 amino acids. Germline lookup yields CDR1 SGHTA and CDR2 FQGTGA. This CDR3 reads CASSPGPTGWTEAFF. In DNA, the CDR3 is TGTGCCAGCAGCCCAGGGCCGACAGGATGGACTGAAGCTTTCTTT.

The chain is built from TRBV7-2 and TRBJ1-1; D is unresolved. Looked up from germline, CDR1 is SGHTA and CDR2 is FQGNSA. V was cut by 2 bases and J by 6 bases, with 19 bases left in between. The CDR3 sequence is 16 residues long. The CDR3 DNA reads as TGTGCCAGCAGCTTAACCACAAGCCTCGTTTCCGCTGAAGCTTTCTTT. Translation gives CASSLTTSLVSAEAFF.

The rearrangement uses TRBV11-3 and TRBJ2-7; D remains ambiguous. Per the germline V gene, CDR1 is SGHNT and CDR2 is YENEEA. The CDR3 consists of 13 residues. Trimming shortened V by 3 bases and J by 0 bases, and 6 bases separated the two germline ends. The CDR3: CASSFPPSYEQYF. The DNA for the CDR3 is TGTGCCAGCAGCTTCCCTCCCTCCTACGAGCAGTACTTC.

This clonotype came up a few times. A much larger clone differs from this one at a single base, so this may be a read error. This chain connects TRBV11-2 to TRBJ2-3, with D perhaps matching TRBD2 (5 bases). There are 12 residues in the CDR3. CDR1 is SGHAT and CDR2 is FQNNGV in the germline V gene. CDR3 DNA: TGTACCAGCAGTCTTGAAGCGGTGACGCAGTATTTT. Its translation: CTSSLEAVTQYF.

This clonotype came up many times. The CDR3, as DNA: TGCAGTGCCGAGACAGACGAGGATTATGGCTACACCTTC. Encoded protein: CSAETDEDYGYTF. The chain links TRBV20-1 to TRBJ1-2, with D possibly being TRBD1 (5 bases). The CDR3 is 13 amino acids. Germline V gene lookup returns CDR1 DFQATT and CDR2 SNEGSKA (reference sequence). V was pared by 6 bases and J by 5 bases, with 16 bases between.

The chain couples TRBV5-1 to TRBJ2-1, with 11 nucleotides matching TRBD2. Germline V gives CDR1 SGHRS, CDR2 YFSETQ. After removal of 1 base from V and 5 bases from J, the junction contained 5 bases not matched to a gene. The CDR3 has 16 amino acids. The CDR3 DNA reads TGCGCCAGCAGCTTGCGACTAGCGGGGCAAAACAATGAGCAGTTCTTC. Protein sequence: CASSLRLAGQNNEQFF.